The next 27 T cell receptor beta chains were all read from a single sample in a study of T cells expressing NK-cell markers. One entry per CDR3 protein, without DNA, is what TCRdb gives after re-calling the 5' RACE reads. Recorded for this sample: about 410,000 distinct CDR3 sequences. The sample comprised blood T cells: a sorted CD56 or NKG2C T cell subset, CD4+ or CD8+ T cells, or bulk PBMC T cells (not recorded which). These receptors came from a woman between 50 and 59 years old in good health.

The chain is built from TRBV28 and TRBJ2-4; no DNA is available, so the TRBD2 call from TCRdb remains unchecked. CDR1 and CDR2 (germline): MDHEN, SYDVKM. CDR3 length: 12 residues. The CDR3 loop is CASSGGLAEQYF.

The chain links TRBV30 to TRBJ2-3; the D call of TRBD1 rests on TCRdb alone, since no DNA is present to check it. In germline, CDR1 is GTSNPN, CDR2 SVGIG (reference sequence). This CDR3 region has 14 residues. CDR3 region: CAWRKRQNTDTQYF.

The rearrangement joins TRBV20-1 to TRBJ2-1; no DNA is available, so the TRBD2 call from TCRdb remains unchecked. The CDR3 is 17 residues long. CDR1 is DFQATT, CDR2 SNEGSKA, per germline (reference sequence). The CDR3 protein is CSASGGSGGSSYNEQFF.

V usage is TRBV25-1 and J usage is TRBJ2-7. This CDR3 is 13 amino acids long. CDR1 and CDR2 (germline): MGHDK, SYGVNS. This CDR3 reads CASGEQQRYEQYF.

The CDR3 sequence is CASSSWGDLLAKNIQYF. The J gene is TRBJ2-4, the V gene TRBV12-3 or TRBV12-4; with no DNA, the TCRdb D assignment of TRBD2 cannot be verified. The CDR3 consists of 17 residues.

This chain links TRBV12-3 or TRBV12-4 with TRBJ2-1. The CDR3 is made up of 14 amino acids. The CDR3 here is CASSLLTVYNEQFF.

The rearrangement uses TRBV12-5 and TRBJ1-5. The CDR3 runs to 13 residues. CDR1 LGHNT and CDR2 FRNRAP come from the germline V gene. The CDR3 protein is CASGYGGNQPQHF.

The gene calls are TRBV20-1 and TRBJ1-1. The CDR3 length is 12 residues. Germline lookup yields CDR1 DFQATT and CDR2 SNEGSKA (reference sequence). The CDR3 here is CSAVVRDTEAFF.

CDR3 amino acids: CASSMGASNQPQHF. The V call is TRBV7-6, the J call TRBJ1-5; the D call from TCRdb, TRBD1, cannot be confirmed without DNA. This CDR3 has 14 residues. CDR1 and CDR2 (germline): SGHVS, FNYEAQ.

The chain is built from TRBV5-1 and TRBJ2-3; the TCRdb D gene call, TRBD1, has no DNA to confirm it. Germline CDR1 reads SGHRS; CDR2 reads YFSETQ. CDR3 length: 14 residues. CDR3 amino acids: CASRPSRGTDTQYF.

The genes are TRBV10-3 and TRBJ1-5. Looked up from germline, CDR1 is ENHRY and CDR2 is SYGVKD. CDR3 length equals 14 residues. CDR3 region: CAISVEGSDQPQHF.

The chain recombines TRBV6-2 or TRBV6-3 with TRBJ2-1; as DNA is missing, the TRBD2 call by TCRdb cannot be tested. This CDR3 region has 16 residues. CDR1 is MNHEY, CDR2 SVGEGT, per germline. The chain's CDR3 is CASSYSTGLSYNEQFF.

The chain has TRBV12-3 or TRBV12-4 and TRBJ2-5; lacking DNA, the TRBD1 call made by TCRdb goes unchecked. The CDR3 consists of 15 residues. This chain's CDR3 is CASSLPTGVRETQYF.

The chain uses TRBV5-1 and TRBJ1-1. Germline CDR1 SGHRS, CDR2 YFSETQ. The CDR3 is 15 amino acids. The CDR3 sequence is CASSLGGHLNTEAFF.

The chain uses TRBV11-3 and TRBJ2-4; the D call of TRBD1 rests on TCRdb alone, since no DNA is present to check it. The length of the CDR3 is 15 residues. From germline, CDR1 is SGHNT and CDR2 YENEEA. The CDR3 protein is CASSFRQGTKNIQYF.

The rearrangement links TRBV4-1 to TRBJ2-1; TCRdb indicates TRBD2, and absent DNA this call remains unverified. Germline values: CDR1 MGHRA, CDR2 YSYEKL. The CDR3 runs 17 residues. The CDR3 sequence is CASSQDRTSGGYNEQFF.

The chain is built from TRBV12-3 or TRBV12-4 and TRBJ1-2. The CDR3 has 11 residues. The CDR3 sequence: CASSPRAGYTF.

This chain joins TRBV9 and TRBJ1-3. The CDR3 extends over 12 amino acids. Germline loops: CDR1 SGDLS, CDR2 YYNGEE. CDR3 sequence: CASSGSGNTIYF.

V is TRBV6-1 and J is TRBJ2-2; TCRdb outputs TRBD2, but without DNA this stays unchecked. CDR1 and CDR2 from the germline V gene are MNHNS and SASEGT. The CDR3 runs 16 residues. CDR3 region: CASSEGWREDTGELFF.

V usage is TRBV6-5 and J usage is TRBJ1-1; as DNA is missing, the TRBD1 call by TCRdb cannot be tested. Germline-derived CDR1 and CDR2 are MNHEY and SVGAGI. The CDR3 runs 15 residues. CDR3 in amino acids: CASSTPSGMNTEAFF.

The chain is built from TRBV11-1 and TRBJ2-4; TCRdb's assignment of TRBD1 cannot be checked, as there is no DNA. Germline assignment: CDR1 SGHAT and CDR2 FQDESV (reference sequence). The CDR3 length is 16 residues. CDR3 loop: CASSPPQVGTKNIQYF.

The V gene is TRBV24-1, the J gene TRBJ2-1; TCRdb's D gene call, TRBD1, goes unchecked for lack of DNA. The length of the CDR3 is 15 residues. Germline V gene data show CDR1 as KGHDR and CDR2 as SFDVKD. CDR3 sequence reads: CATSDITGTRSEQFF.

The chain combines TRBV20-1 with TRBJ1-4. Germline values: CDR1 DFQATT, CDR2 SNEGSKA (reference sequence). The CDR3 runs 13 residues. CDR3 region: CSAGTAGTEKLFF.

The CDR3 reads CASSDGLSTDTQYF. The chain employs TRBV6-4 and TRBJ2-3. This CDR3 spans 14 amino acids. CDR1 MRHNA and CDR2 SNTAGT come from the germline V gene.

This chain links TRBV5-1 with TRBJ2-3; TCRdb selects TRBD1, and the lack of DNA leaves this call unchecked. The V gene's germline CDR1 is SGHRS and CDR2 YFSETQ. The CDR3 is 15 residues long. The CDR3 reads CASCDGGASTDTQYF.

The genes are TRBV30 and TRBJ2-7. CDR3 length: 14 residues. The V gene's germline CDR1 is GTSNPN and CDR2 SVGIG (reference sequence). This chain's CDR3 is CAWSVMGIRYEQYF.

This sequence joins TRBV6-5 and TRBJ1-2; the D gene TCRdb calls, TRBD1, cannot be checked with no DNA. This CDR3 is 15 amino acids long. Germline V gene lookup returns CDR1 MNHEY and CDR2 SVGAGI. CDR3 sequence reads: CASSTPGQGDYGYTF.